This T cell receptor (beta chain) was obtained from a study of neurological immune-mediated disorders. MiXCR was run by TCRdb on the 5' RACE reads, yielding one entry per CDR3 protein. Among more than 55,000 distinct CDR3 sequences listed, 24% were seen once. Germline assignment: CDR1 SGHRS and CDR2 YFSETQ. This CDR3 region has 15 residues. V lost 1 base, J lost 6 bases, and 15 bases lay in between. The time point was: technical triplicate 2. This TCR was recovered from a man between 60 and 75 years old with HTLV-1-associated myelopathy (HAM/TSP). Source material: PBMCs. V and J are TRBV5-1 and TRBJ2-3, with a possible D match to TRBD2 (6 bases). CDR3 bases: TGCGCCAGCAGCTTGTCCCCTGTGGAGGGGGATACGCAGTATTTT. Translating it yields CASSLSPVEGDTQYF.